This T cell receptor (beta chain) was recovered during a study of a mutant IDH1 vaccine in newly diagnosed glioma. Background on the study: Treated patients were roughly 62% male, roughly 38% female, mean age around 40 years.

Indicated time point: baseline, week 1 (first vaccination visit). The treatment here: pre-vaccination baseline after standard-of-care therapy. Astrocytomas that were new, WHO grade 3 or 4, IDH1-mutant and ATRX-lost were present in the donors. A remark on this clone: At one of its ends the junction is not consistent with the germline gene, which may arise from a read error.

This CDR3 is 14 amino acids long. Germline V gives CDR1 SGDLS, CDR2 YYNGEE. Produced via immunoSEQ multiplex PCR; TCRdb's table is partial and in-frame only. The profile shows 70,000 or so clones, approximately 82% of them singletons. V is TRBV9 and J is TRBJ2-7; D may be TRBD1 (6 bases). The sequence came from a woman aged 18-29 years with glioma. Some clones in this sample may be carry-over from other donors' samples. The starting material was peripheral blood mononuclear cells (PBMCs), obtained from a glioma patient treated with radiotherapy, temozolomide or both. The CDR3 sequence: CASSVEWGQTELYF. CDR3 DNA: TGTGCCAGCAGCGTAGAGTGGGGGCAAACAGAGCTGTACTTC.